This TCR beta chain was sequenced for a study of OX40 agonist ivuxolimab in advanced cancers. Study summary: Partial responses were achieved by three patients: one hepatocellular carcinoma, two cutaneous melanoma.

Repertoires were generated with immunoSEQ multiplex PCR, while TCRdb's copy carries only in-frame clones and drops some. In the table there are almost 90,000 clones, about nine tenths of which are singletons. Sequenced here: CD4+ or CD8+ T cells sorted from blood, sampled in a trial of the OX40 agonist ivuxolimab. This sequence was found in an adult with an advanced solid tumor such as melanoma, head and neck, liver or kidney cancer.

This chain's CDR3 is CASSQVPGDNEQFF. The CDR3 DNA reads as TGCGCCAGCAGCCAAGTCCCAGGGGACAATGAGCAGTTCTTC. The chain couples TRBV4-3 to TRBJ2-1; D possibly corresponds to TRBD1 (6 bases). With 1 base removed from V and 5 bases from J, the gap between germline ends came to 9 bases. The length of the CDR3 is 14 residues. CDR1 and CDR2 (germline): LGHNA, YSLEER.